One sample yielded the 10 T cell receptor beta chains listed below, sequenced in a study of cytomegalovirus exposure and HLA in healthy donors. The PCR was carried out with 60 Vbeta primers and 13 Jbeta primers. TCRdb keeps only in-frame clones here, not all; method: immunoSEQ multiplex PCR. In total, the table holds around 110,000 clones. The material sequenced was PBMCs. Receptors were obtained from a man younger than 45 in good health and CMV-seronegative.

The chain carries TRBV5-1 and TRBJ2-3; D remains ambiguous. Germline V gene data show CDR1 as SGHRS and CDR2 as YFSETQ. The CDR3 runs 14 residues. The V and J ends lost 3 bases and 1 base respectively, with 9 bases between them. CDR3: CASSYRSGTDTQYF. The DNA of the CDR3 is TGCGCCAGCAGCTACCGGAGCGGCACAGATACGCAGTATTTT. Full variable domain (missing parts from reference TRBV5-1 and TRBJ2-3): KAGVTQTPRYLIKTRGQQVTLSCSPISGHRSVSWYQQTPGQGLQFLFEYFSETQRNKGNFPGRFSGRQFSNSRSEMNVSTLELGDSALYLCASSYRSGTDTQYFGPGTRLTVL.

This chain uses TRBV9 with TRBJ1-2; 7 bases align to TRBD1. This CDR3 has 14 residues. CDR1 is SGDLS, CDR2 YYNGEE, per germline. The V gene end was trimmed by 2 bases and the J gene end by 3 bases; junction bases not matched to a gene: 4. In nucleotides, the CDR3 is TGTGCCAGCAGCGTCGGACAGGTTCACTATGGCTACACCTTC. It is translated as CASSVGQVHYGYTF.

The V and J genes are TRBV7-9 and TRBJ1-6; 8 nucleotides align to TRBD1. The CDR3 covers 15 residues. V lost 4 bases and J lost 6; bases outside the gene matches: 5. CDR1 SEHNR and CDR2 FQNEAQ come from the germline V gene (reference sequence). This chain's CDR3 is CASSSAQGGNSPLHF. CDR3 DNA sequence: TGTGCCAGCAGCTCCGCACAGGGGGGTAATTCACCCCTCCACTTT.

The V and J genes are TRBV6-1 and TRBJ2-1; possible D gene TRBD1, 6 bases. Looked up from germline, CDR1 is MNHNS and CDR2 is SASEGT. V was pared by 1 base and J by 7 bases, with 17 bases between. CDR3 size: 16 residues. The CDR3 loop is CASSEGWGLEGNEQFF. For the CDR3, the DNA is TGTGCCAGCAGTGAAGGCTGGGGGCTTGAGGGGAATGAGCAGTTCTTC.

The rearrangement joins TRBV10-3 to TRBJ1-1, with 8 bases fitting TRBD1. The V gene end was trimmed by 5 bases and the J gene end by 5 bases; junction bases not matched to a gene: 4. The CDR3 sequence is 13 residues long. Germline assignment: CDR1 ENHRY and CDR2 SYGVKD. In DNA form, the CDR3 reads TGTGCCATCAGTCAGGGGGCCCTTACTGAAGCTTTCTTT. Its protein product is CAISQGALTEAFF.

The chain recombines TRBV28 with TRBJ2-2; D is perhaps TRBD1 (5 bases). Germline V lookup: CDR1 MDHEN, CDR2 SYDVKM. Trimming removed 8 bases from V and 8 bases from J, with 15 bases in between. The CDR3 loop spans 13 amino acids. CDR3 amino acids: CASCRELWGELFF. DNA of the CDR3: TGTGCCAGCTGCAGGGAATTATGGGGGGAGCTGTTTTTT.

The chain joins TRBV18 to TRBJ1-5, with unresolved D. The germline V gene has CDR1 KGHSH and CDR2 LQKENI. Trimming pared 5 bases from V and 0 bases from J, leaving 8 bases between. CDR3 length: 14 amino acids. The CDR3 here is CASSFQDSNQPQHF. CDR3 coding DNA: TGTGCCAGCTCATTTCAGGATAGCAATCAGCCCCAGCATTTT.

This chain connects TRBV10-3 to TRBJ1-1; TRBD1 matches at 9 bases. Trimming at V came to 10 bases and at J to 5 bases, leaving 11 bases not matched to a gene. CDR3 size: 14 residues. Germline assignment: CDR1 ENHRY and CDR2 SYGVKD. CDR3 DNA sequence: TGTGCCACCAGCCTGGGACAGGGAAGGACTGAAGCTTTCTTT. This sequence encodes CATSLGQGRTEAFF.

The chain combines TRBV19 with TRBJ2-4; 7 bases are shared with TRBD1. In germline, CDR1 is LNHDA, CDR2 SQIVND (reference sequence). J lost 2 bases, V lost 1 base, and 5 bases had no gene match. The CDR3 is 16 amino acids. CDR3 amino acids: CASSIGVRGSKNIQYF. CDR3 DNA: TGTGCCAGTAGTATAGGTGTCAGGGGGTCCAAAAACATTCAGTACTTC.

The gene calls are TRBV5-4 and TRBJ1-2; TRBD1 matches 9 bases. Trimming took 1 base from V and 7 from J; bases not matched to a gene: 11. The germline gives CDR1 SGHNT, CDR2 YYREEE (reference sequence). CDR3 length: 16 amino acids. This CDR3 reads CASSLNRDRERSGYTF. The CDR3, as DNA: TGTGCCAGCAGCTTGAATCGGGACAGGGAGCGGAGTGGCTACACCTTC.